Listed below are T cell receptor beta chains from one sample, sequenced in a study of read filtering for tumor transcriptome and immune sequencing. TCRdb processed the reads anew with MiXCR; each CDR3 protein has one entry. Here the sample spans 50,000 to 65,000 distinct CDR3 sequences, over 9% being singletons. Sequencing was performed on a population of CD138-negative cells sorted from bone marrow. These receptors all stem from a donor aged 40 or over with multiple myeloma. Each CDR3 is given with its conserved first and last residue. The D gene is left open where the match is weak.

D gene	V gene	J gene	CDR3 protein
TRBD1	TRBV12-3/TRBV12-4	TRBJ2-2	CASSSDRGQAGELSF
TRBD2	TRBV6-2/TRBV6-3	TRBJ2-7	CASSYPLGGGKGILSYEQYF
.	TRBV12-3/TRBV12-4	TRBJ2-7	CASSSGPVQYF
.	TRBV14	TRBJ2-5	CASSQGNGDQETQYF
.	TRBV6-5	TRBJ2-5	CASSVGTQETQYF
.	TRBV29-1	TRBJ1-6	CSVEGQAGSPLHF
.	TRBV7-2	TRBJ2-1	CASSSRTASYNEQFF
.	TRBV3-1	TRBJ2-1	CASSQDRVLSYNEQFF
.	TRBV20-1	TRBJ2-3	CSARVRGGATDTQYF
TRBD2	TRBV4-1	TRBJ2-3	CASSPGLAGAGYTQYF
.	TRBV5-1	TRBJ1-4	CASSLADATNEKLFF
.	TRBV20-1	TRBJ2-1	CSARDEGLRQFF
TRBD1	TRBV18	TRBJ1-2	CASSAGQGDYGYTF
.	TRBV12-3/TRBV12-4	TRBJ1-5	CASSLRHVNNQPQHF
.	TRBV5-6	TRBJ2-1	CASSLRQSYNEQFF
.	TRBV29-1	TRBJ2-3	CSVDLRRASTDTQYF
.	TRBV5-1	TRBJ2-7	CASSLQGINEQYF
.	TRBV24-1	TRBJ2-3	CATSDLKDSTTDTQYF
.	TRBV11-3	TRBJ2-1	CASSYSVWGRDEQFF
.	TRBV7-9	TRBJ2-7	CASSFQTATYEQYF
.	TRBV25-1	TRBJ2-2	CASTGQGNTGELFF
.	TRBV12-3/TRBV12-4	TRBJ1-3	CASSEPGVKGNTIYF
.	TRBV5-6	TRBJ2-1	CASSLGPSPPPSYNEQFF
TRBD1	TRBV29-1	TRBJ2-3	CSAAVTGGEEDTQYF
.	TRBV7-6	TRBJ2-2	CASSLVAIGELFF
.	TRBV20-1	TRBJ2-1	CSAGREESDYNEQFF
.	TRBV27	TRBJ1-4	CASSRLNREREKLFF
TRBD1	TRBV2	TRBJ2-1	CASKMTGSNEQFF
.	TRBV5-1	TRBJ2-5	CASSLRPDPQETQYF
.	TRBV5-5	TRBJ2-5	CASDSKTPGETQYF
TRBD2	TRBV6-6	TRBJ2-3	CASSRGLAESTDTQYF
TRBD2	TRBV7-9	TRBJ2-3	CASPARTSAISTDTQYF
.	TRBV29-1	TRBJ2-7	CSVDRDGDEQYF